One sample yielded the 31 T cell receptor beta chains listed below, sequenced in a study of blood T cell repertoires in COVID-19. The repertoire was sequenced with immunoSEQ multiplex PCR; TCRdb's copy has only in-frame clones and lacks some. The sample lists about 210,000 clones, 75% to 85% occurring once. The material sequenced was PBMCs or T cells enriched from blood (not recorded which). These receptors were collected from a man aged 30 to 39 with acute COVID-19.

The DNA for the CDR3 is TGTGCCAGCATCGCGAACAGAGAAAAACTGTTTTTT. It translates to CASIANREKLFF. The chain joins TRBV7-3 to TRBJ1-4; no clear D. Trimming took off 7 bases at V and 8 bases at J, with 11 bases between the two ends. CDR1 is SGHTA and CDR2 is FQGTGA in the germline V gene. The CDR3 covers 12 residues.

V and J are TRBV6-5 and TRBJ2-5; D perhaps matches TRBD2 (5 bases). Per germline, CDR1 MNHEY and CDR2 SVGAGI. This CDR3 has 14 residues. V lost 5 bases and J 0 bases, leaving 10 bases between the germline ends. This chain's CDR3 is CASSPAGYQETQYF. The CDR3 DNA reads as TGTGCCAGCAGTCCCGCGGGCTACCAAGAGACCCAGTACTTC.

This clone was recorded a few times. This chain links TRBV29-1 with TRBJ2-6; 7 positions agree with TRBD2. Looked up from germline, CDR1 is SQVTM and CDR2 is ANQGSEA. Trimming removed 7 bases from V and 3 bases from J; junction bases left unmatched: 9. The CDR3 consists of 15 residues. The CDR3 DNA follows: TGCAGCGCCATGGGAGGGGCTTTTGGGGCCAACGTCCTGACTTTC. It specifies CSAMGGAFGANVLTF.

This clone has just one count. This sequence joins TRBV29-1 and TRBJ1-1; D gene unclear. The V and J ends lost 4 bases and 5 bases respectively, with 11 bases between them. The CDR3 extends over 12 amino acids. The germline CDR1 and CDR2 sequences are SQVTM and ANQGSEA. CDR3 DNA sequence: TGCAGCGTTGGGGAGTGGGGAACTGAAGCTTTCTTT. Translation: CSVGEWGTEAFF.

V is TRBV14 and J is TRBJ1-6; D perhaps matches TRBD1 (5 bases). There are 14 residues in the CDR3. Between the trimmed V and J ends, which lost 0 bases and 5 bases, there was a span of 5 bases. Germline CDR1 SGHDN, CDR2 FVKESK. DNA of the CDR3: TGTGCCAGCAGCCAAGAGACAGATAATTCACCCCTCCACTTT. Translation gives CASSQETDNSPLHF.

The rearrangement links TRBV4-2 to TRBJ1-4; D might be TRBD1 (5 bases). The length of the CDR3 is 15 residues. V lost 1 base, J lost 6 bases, and 12 bases lay in between. In germline, CDR1 is LGHNA, CDR2 YNFKEQ. The CDR3 is CASSQGKVRDEKLFF. CDR3 coding DNA: TGTGCCAGCAGCCAAGGCAAGGTCAGGGATGAAAAACTGTTTTTT.

The gene calls are TRBV28 and TRBJ1-5; 9 bases match TRBD1. The CDR3 has 15 amino acids. CDR1 MDHEN and CDR2 SYDVKM come from the germline V gene. V trimming: 3 bases; J trimming: 5 bases; junction bases outside the gene matches: 5. The CDR3 nucleotides are TGTGCCAGCAGTTTCGAGCGACAGGGGGATCAGCCCCAGCATTTT. It translates to CASSFERQGDQPQHF.

The chain carries TRBV4-1 and TRBJ2-7; TRBD1 might be the D (5 bases). CDR1 is MGHRA, CDR2 YSYEKL, per germline. Trimming took 0 bases from V and 2 from J, leaving 14 bases between them. The CDR3 contains 16 residues. The CDR3: CASSQESQGSAYEQYF. In DNA, the CDR3 is TGCGCCAGCAGCCAAGAATCGCAGGGCAGCGCCTACGAGCAGTACTTC.

V and J are TRBV19 and TRBJ1-2; D is possibly TRBD1 (6 bases). CDR3 length equals 14 residues. Per the germline V gene, CDR1 is LNHDA and CDR2 is SQIVND (reference sequence). Trimming stripped 3 bases from V and 4 bases from J, with 12 bases between. The CDR3 spells CASSIGQGPYGYTF. The DNA of the CDR3 is TGTGCCAGTAGTATCGGGCAGGGGCCCTATGGCTACACCTTC.

The genes are TRBV30 and TRBJ2-2; 8 bases are shared with TRBD2. In germline, CDR1 is GTSNPN, CDR2 SVGIG (reference sequence). This CDR3 is built from 15 residues. Trimming took 0 bases from V and 6 from J; bases not matched to a gene: 6. In nucleotides, the CDR3 is TGTGCCTGGAGTGTAGGGCTAGCGGGCGCCGGGGAGCTGTTTTTT. Amino acids: CAWSVGLAGAGELFF.

V usage is TRBV12-3 or TRBV12-4 and J usage is TRBJ1-5, with D hard to call. This CDR3 comprises 13 residues. The V end was cut by 6 bases, the J end by 8 bases, with 14 bases between. Written as DNA, the CDR3 is TGTGCCAGCAGCCGATATTACCGGGAGCCCCAGCATTTT. As protein: CASSRYYREPQHF.

The chain has TRBV27 and TRBJ1-1; the D is unclear. The germline CDR1 and CDR2 sequences are MNHEY and SMNVEV (reference sequence). This CDR3 contains 15 residues. The V gene lost 8 bases and the J gene lost 4 bases, with 20 bases spanning the gap. CDR3 coding DNA: TGTGCCAGCTCCCGGACGCGGGCCAGGAGCACTGAAGCTTTCTTT. Protein product: CASSRTRARSTEAFF.

In this sample, this clone turned up a few times. This chain joins TRBV24-1 and TRBJ1-6; TRBD1 aligns across 7 bases. CDR1 and CDR2 (germline): KGHDR, SFDVKD. Trimming took 4 bases from V and 4 from J; bases not matched to a gene: 12. This CDR3 is built from 18 residues. The CDR3 loop reads CATSEPDRAIRYNSPLHF. CDR3 in DNA: TGTGCCACCAGTGAGCCCGACAGGGCTATCCGTTATAATTCACCCCTCCACTTT.

This CDR3 is CASSLAGGYNEQFF. The CDR3, as DNA: TGTGCCAGCAGCTTAGCGGGGGGTTACAATGAGCAGTTCTTC. The chain employs TRBV7-9 and TRBJ2-1, with D possibly being TRBD2 (6 bases). Germline loops: CDR1 SEHNR, CDR2 FQNEAQ (reference sequence). The CDR3 has 14 residues. Trimming shortened V by 0 bases and J by 4 bases, and 7 bases separated the two germline ends.

The V and J genes are TRBV5-5 and TRBJ1-6; D unresolved. Germline CDR1 is SGHKS and CDR2 is YYEKEE (reference sequence). CDR3 size: 14 residues. Trimming cost V 1 base and J 10 bases, with 12 bases left between them. In DNA, the CDR3 is TGTGCCAGCAGCTTGCGGGGAAGGGAATCACCCCTCCACTTT. Amino acid sequence: CASSLRGRESPLHF.

V usage is TRBV9 and J usage is TRBJ1-2; a weak D match, TRBD1 (5 bases). Germline V gene data show CDR1 as SGDLS and CDR2 as YYNGEE. The CDR3 spans 13 residues. Trimming took off 1 base at V and 3 bases at J, with 7 bases between the two ends. CDR3 amino acids: CASSVQGHYGYTF. The CDR3 nucleotides read TGTGCCAGCAGCGTACAGGGCCACTATGGCTACACCTTC.

The J gene is TRBJ1-6, the V gene TRBV5-6, with D maybe TRBD1 (6 bases). Germline loops: CDR1 SGHDT, CDR2 YYEEEE. The V end was cut by 4 bases, the J end by 7 bases, with 12 bases between. The CDR3 covers 14 residues. The CDR3 DNA reads as TGTGCCAGCAGCGCCGGACAGTTAAATTCACCCCTCCACTTT. Its protein product is CASSAGQLNSPLHF.

Regarding this clone: This CDR3 is also generated by other DNA sequences in the sample. The J gene is TRBJ1-5, the V gene TRBV2; D might be TRBD1 (6 bases). Germline V gene data show CDR1 as SNHLY and CDR2 as FYNNEI. The ends were cut back, 4 bases at V and 4 bases at J, with 8 bases in the middle. This CDR3 region has 13 residues. CDR3 bases: TGTGCCAGCAGTGTGGACAGAAATCAGCCCCAGCATTTT. Translating it yields CASSVDRNQPQHF.

The V gene is TRBV25-1, the J gene TRBJ1-6, with D maybe TRBD1 (6 bases). This CDR3 contains 13 residues. Trimming pared 7 bases from V and 13 bases from J, leaving 17 bases between. Germline assignment: CDR1 MGHDK and CDR2 SYGVNS. The CDR3 here is CASNSGDPHPLHF. The CDR3, as DNA: TGTGCCAGCAATTCAGGGGACCCCCATCCCCTCCACTTT.

The chain recombines TRBV30 with TRBJ2-5, with D maybe TRBD1 (6 bases). V lost 2 bases to trimming and J lost 1 base, with 8 bases between them. Germline assignment: CDR1 GTSNPN and CDR2 SVGIG (reference sequence). The CDR3 is 13 residues long. The CDR3 bases are TGTGCCTGGAGTTGGGGGCTCCAAGAGACCCAGTACTTC. As protein: CAWSWGLQETQYF.

This clone was detected only once. This rearrangement joins TRBV5-4 to TRBJ1-5; no clear D gene. This CDR3 has 12 residues. The V and J ends lost 4 bases and 6 bases respectively, with 8 bases between them. Germline V gene sequence: CDR1 SGHNT, CDR2 YYREEE (reference sequence). The CDR3 DNA reads TGTGCCAGCAGCCTACCTTCTCAGCCCCAGCATTTT. Translation gives CASSLPSQPQHF.

V and J are TRBV18 and TRBJ2-2; perhaps TRBD2 as D (6 bases). Germline V gene data show CDR1 as KGHSH and CDR2 as LQKENI. V was shortened by 0 bases and J by 3 bases, with 8 bases between the two germline ends. The CDR3 contains 15 residues. The CDR3 loop is CASSPPSGYTGELFF. The CDR3 DNA reads TGTGCCAGCTCACCACCCAGCGGGTACACCGGGGAGCTGTTTTTT.

The chain couples TRBV25-1 to TRBJ2-7, with D unresolved. CDR1 MGHDK and CDR2 SYGVNS come from the germline V gene. The CDR3 sequence is 11 residues long. Trimming pared 4 bases from V and 5 bases from J, leaving 6 bases between. CDR3 sequence (DNA): TGTGCCAGCAGTGCCCTTAACGAGCAGTACTTC. Its translation is CASSALNEQYF.

The CDR3 coding sequence is TGTGCCAGCAGCTTAGACGGGAGCTACGAGCAGTACTTC. Protein: CASSLDGSYEQYF. The chain uses TRBV11-1 and TRBJ2-7, with D tentatively TRBD2 (6 bases). V lost 1 base and J lost 3, with 7 bases in between. Looked up from germline, CDR1 is SGHAT and CDR2 is FQDESV (reference sequence). This CDR3 comprises 13 residues.

J is TRBJ2-7 and V is TRBV13; D call uncertain. Trimming took off 3 bases at V and 0 bases at J, with 9 bases between the two ends. Per the germline V gene, CDR1 is PRHDT and CDR2 is FYEKMQ (reference sequence). The CDR3 length is 14 residues. CDR3 sequence (DNA): TGTGCCAGCAGCTTCCAGGCGAACTCCTACGAGCAGTACTTC. Its protein is CASSFQANSYEQYF.

This chain links TRBV6-1 with TRBJ1-2; the D gene is possibly TRBD1 (6 bases). CDR3 length: 13 amino acids. The V and J ends lost 3 bases and 8 bases respectively, with 13 bases between them. Germline V gene data show CDR1 as MNHNS and CDR2 as SASEGT. The CDR3 spells CASSENRVRGYTF. CDR3 nucleotide sequence: TGTGCCAGCAGTGAGAACAGGGTGAGAGGCTACACCTTC.

The chain recombines TRBV14 with TRBJ2-2; 8 bases are a match to TRBD1. V dropped 4 bases and J dropped 5; count of bases not matched to a gene: 15. CDR3 length: 18 residues. Germline V gene data show CDR1 as SGHDN and CDR2 as FVKESK. The CDR3 DNA is TGTGCCAGCAGCCGCAGGCAATTTGACAGGGACAGGACCGGGGAGCTGTTTTTT. Amino acids: CASSRRQFDRDRTGELFF. Using reference TRBV14 and TRBJ2-2 for the parts outside the CDR3, the full variable domain is EAGVTQFPSHSVIEKGQTVTLRCDPISGHDNLYWYRRVMGKEIKFLLHFVKESKQDESGMPNNRFLAERTGGTYSTLKVQPAELEDSGVYFCASSRRQFDRDRTGELFFGEGSRLTVL.

Concerning this clone: Other DNA sequences in the same sample also yield this CDR3. The rearrangement joins TRBV6-5 to TRBJ1-2; D may be TRBD1 (5 bases). This CDR3 has 12 amino acids. Germline assignment: CDR1 MNHEY and CDR2 SVGAGI. The ends were cut back, 5 bases at V and 8 bases at J, with 12 bases in the middle. The CDR3 nucleotides are TGTGCCAGCAGTCAAACAAGGGGAGGCTACACCTTC. It specifies CASSQTRGGYTF.

The chain is built from TRBV6-5 and TRBJ1-1; TRBD1 matches at 9 bases. Germline V gene sequence: CDR1 MNHEY, CDR2 SVGAGI. The CDR3 spans 14 residues. V lost 6 bases to trimming and J lost 1 base; unmatched junction nucleotides: 3. CDR3 region: CASSQTGGNTEAFF. CDR3 nucleotide sequence: TGTGCCAGCAGCCAGACAGGGGGGAACACTGAAGCTTTCTTT.

This chain joins TRBV5-1 and TRBJ1-3; 9 nucleotides match TRBD1. The V segment lost 4 bases and the J segment 8 bases; nucleotides outside the gene matches: 7. The germline V gene has CDR1 SGHRS and CDR2 YFSETQ. This CDR3 spans 14 amino acids. CDR3 region: CASSPTGGTDTIYF. The CDR3 DNA sequence: TGCGCCAGCAGCCCCACAGGGGGCACGGACACCATATATTTT.

V is TRBV29-1 and J is TRBJ1-4, with D possibly being TRBD1 (5 bases). V dropped 6 bases and J dropped 8 bases, with 10 bases sitting between them. CDR1 and CDR2 from the germline V gene are SQVTM and ANQGSEA. This CDR3 is built from 11 residues. The CDR3: CSVEWTEKLFF. The CDR3 DNA is TGCAGCGTCGAATGGACAGAAAAACTGTTTTTT.